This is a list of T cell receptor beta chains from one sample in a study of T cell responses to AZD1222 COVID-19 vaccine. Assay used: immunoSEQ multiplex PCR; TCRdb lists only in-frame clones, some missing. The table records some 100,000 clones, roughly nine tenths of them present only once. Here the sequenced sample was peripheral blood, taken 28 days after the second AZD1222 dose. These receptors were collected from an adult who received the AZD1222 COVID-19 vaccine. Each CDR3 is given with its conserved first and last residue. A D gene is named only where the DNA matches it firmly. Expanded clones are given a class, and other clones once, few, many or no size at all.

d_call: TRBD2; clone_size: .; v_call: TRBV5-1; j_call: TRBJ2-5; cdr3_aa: CASSLVGHIAGRQETQYF
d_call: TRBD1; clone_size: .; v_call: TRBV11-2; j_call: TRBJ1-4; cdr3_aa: CASSLVRDREEKLFF
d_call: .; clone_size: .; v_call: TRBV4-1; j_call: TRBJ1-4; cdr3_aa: CASSQDIQGIGKLFF
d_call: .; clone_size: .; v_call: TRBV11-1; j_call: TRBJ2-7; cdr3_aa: CASSPSYEQYF
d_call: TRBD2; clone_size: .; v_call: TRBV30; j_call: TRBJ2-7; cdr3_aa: CAWAGGAYEQYF
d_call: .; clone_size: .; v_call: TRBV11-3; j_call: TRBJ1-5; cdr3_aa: CASSGMKRTDYSNQPQHF
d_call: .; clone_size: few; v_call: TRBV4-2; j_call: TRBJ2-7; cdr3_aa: CASSQDEGDYYEQYF
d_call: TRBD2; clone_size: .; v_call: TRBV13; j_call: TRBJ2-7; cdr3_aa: CASSLEREAYEQYF
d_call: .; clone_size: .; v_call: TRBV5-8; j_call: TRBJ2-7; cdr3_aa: CASSLGRTPYEQYF
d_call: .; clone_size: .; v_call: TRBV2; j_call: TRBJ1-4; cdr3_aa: CASSEAPSPDGKLFF
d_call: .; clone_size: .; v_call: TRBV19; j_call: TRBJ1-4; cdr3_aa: CASNSGFTTNEKLFF
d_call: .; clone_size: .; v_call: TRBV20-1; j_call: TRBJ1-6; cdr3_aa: CSASTRDSRNSPLHF
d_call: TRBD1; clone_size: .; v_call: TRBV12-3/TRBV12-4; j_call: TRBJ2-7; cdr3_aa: CASSLQGAGEQYF
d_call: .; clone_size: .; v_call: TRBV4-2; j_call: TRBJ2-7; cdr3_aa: CASSQSSEGEQYF
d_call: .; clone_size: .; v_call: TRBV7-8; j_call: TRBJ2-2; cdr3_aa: CATRTENTGELFF
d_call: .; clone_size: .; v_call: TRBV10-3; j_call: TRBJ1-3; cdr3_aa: CATRTAGTPSGNTIYF